The 13 T cell receptor beta chains in this list originate from one sample, sequenced in a study of graft-versus-host responses after intestinal transplantation. Some clones are missing from TCRdb's copy, which holds only in-frame ones; the method was immunoSEQ multiplex PCR. The profile shows fewer than 15,000 clones, about 86% of them singletons. The sample consisted of PBMCs, taken about 130 days after transplant. The source of these receptors is a human patient who received an intestinal transplant, so some T cells may come from the graft donor.

V and J are TRBV28 and TRBJ1-2; possible D gene TRBD1, 6 bases. The CDR3 sequence is 11 residues long. Germline CDR1 reads MDHEN; CDR2 reads SYDVKM. Trimming took 11 bases from V and 7 from J, leaving 14 bases between them. The CDR3 DNA reads TGTGCCGTGTCTCGGGGGCCTGGCTACACCTTC. Residues: CAVSRGPGYTF.

This clone was found a few times. The V and J genes are TRBV6-1 and TRBJ2-3, with 10 bases aligning to TRBD1. Germline V lookup: CDR1 MNHNS, CDR2 SASEGT. Trimming at V came to 8 bases and at J to 4 bases, leaving 6 bases not matched to a gene. The CDR3 length is 14 residues. Here the CDR3 reads CASCGGQGSDTQYF. CDR3 sequence (DNA): TGTGCCAGCTGTGGGGGACAGGGGTCAGATACGCAGTATTTT.

The chain has TRBV18 and TRBJ2-7, with D possibly being TRBD1 or TRBD2 (5 bases each). The CDR3 is 14 residues long. Germline V gives CDR1 KGHSH, CDR2 LQKENI. V dropped 5 bases and J dropped 2 bases, with 13 bases sitting between them. The CDR3 DNA reads TGTGCCAGCTCAAGAGGGGCTCAAACCTACGAGCAGTACTTC. Translated, it gives CASSRGAQTYEQYF. The entire variable domain, with the rest obtained from reference TRBV18 and TRBJ2-7, is as follows: NAGVMQNPRHLVRRRGQEARLRCSPMKGHSHVYWYRQLPEEGLKFMVYLQKENIIDESGMPKERFSAEFPKEGPSILRIQQVVRGDSAAYFCASSRGAQTYEQYFGPGTRLTVT.

This clone was observed a single time. This chain connects TRBV7-8 to TRBJ1-1; no clear D gene. This CDR3 region has 12 residues. The germline CDR1 and CDR2 sequences are SGHVS and FQNEAQ. The V end lost 1 base, the J end lost 6 bases, and 6 bases lay between the germline ends. The CDR3 DNA sequence: TGTGCCAGCAGCTTAGGAGTGTCTGAAGCTTTCTTT. Encoded protein: CASSLGVSEAFF.

This clone appeared a few times. V and J are TRBV7-2 and TRBJ2-7; TRBD2 agrees at 7 bases. The CDR3 extends over 16 amino acids. After removal of 5 bases from V and 5 bases from J, the junction contained 15 bases not matched to a gene. Germline V gene data show CDR1 as SGHTA and CDR2 as FQGNSA. CDR3 nucleotides: TGTGCCAGCAGCCAAGAGGTGGGGCGGGGGTTCAACGAGCAGTACTTC. Protein product: CASSQEVGRGFNEQYF.

The rearrangement links TRBV6-1 to TRBJ2-7; TRBD1 aligns across 9 bases. V lost 3 bases and J lost 3; bases outside the gene matches: 6. In germline, CDR1 is MNHNS, CDR2 SASEGT. This CDR3 has 15 residues. DNA of the CDR3: TGTGCCAGCAGTGAGCTACCGGGACAGGGCTACGAGCAGTACTTC. Its protein is CASSELPGQGYEQYF.

The chain combines TRBV11-2 with TRBJ2-5; D unresolved. The CDR3 contains 11 residues. Deletions cut 5 bases from V and 4 bases from J, with 5 bases between. Germline CDR1 SGHAT, CDR2 FQNNGV. The CDR3 DNA reads TGTGCCAGCAGCGTGAGAGAGACCCAGTACTTC. Translating it yields CASSVRETQYF.

The chain links TRBV29-1 to TRBJ1-2; D remains ambiguous. This CDR3 is 12 amino acids long. Germline V gives CDR1 SQVTM, CDR2 ANQGSEA. Trimming took 1 base from V and 5 from J, leaving 8 bases between them. CDR3: CSVEVTSYGYTF. In DNA form, the CDR3 reads TGCAGCGTTGAAGTGACTTCTTATGGCTACACCTTC.

The chain joins TRBV6-1 to TRBJ2-5; TRBD2 matches 14 bases. This CDR3 spans 19 amino acids. The germline CDR1 and CDR2 sequences are MNHNS and SASEGT. V was clipped by 4 bases and J by 1 base; unmatched bases: 11. The CDR3 is CASSATIPGLAGAQETQYF. CDR3 nucleotides: TGTGCCAGCAGTGCCACAATCCCGGGACTAGCGGGAGCCCAAGAGACCCAGTACTTC.

This clone was observed a few times. The J gene is TRBJ2-3, the V gene TRBV6-1; D is possibly TRBD2 (6 bases). Trimming pared 10 bases from V and 2 bases from J, leaving 16 bases between. The CDR3 covers 14 residues. CDR1 and CDR2 from the germline V gene are MNHNS and SASEGT. In DNA, the CDR3 is TGTGCCATCCGAACGGGACTCACCACAGATACGCAGTATTTT. Its protein product is CAIRTGLTTDTQYF.

The chain links TRBV4-1 to TRBJ2-5; the D is unclear. The V and J ends lost 0 bases and 4 bases respectively, with 15 bases between them. The CDR3 runs 16 residues. The germline V gene has CDR1 MGHRA and CDR2 YSYEKL. The CDR3 DNA sequence: TGCGCCAGCAGCCAAGATTTGTACGAACCCAGAGAGACCCAGTACTTC. Residues: CASSQDLYEPRETQYF.

This chain links TRBV6-4 with TRBJ2-3; 13 bases fit TRBD2. Germline CDR1 reads MRHNA; CDR2 reads SNTAGT. The length of the CDR3 is 19 residues. Trimming cost V 5 bases and J 4 bases; bases outside gene matches: 15. CDR3: CASSRTPSGLAGVADTQYF. CDR3 DNA sequence: TGTGCCAGCAGTCGTACCCCCTCAGGACTAGCGGGAGTAGCAGATACGCAGTATTTT.

This clone was recorded a few times. This chain connects TRBV10-3 to TRBJ2-7, with D perhaps TRBD1 or TRBD2 (5 bases each). The CDR3 is 15 residues long. Germline V gene sequence: CDR1 ENHRY, CDR2 SYGVKD. The V gene lost 3 bases and the J gene lost 3 bases, with 15 bases spanning the gap. The CDR3 sequence: CAISDGGPGLYEQYF. The DNA of the CDR3 is TGTGCCATCAGTGATGGGGGACCAGGCCTCTACGAGCAGTACTTC.